These 22 T cell receptor beta chains originate from one sample sequenced in a study of radiotherapy plus CTLA-4 blockade in lung cancer. Using immunoSEQ multiplex PCR, the repertoire was profiled, and TCRdb retains in-frame clones only, with some absent. The table lists 55,000 to 65,000 clones, 77% of them singletons, with less than 4.5% in the top ten. The material sequenced was peripheral blood, taken from a patient treated with radiotherapy plus ipilimumab. The source of these receptors is a human donor with non-small cell lung cancer who had a partial response to radiotherapy plus ipilimumab.

This sequence joins TRBV28 and TRBJ2-3; possible D gene TRBD1, 5 bases. This CDR3 is 15 amino acids long. Germline V gene lookup returns CDR1 MDHEN and CDR2 SYDVKM. V was clipped by 8 bases and J by 1 base, with 16 bases between them. CDR3 bases: TGTGCCAGCCGCCTCAGGGTTTCGGGCACAGATACGCAGTATTTT. Translating it yields CASRLRVSGTDTQYF.

Here the CDR3 reads CSPRAEAFF. The CDR3 DNA sequence: TGCAGCCCCCGGGCTGAAGCTTTCTTT. The genes are TRBV20-1 and TRBJ1-1, with D uncertain. The CDR3 extends over 9 amino acids. Germline values: CDR1 DFQATT, CDR2 SNEGSKA (reference sequence).

A few counts support this clone. This chain uses TRBV5-1 with TRBJ2-1; perhaps TRBD2 as D (6 bases). V shed 3 bases and J shed 0 bases, with 13 bases lying between them. Germline CDR1 and CDR2: SGHRS and YFSETQ. The CDR3 runs to 16 residues. The CDR3, as DNA: TGCGCCAGCAGCTCGGGCGCGGGGAGCTCCTACAATGAGCAGTTCTTC. Encoded protein: CASSSGAGSSYNEQFF.

The V call is TRBV7-2, the J call TRBJ2-6; D gene unclear. Germline values: CDR1 SGHTA, CDR2 FQGNSA. The CDR3 sequence is 15 residues long. Trimming pared 0 bases from V and 0 bases from J, leaving 3 bases between. This CDR3 is CASSLAASGANVLTF. DNA of the CDR3: TGTGCCAGCAGCTTAGCGGCCTCTGGGGCCAACGTCCTGACTTTC.

This chain uses TRBV18 with TRBJ1-1; D perhaps matches TRBD1 (6 bases). The CDR3 runs 12 residues. Germline V lookup: CDR1 KGHSH, CDR2 LQKENI. Deletions cut 6 bases from V and 5 bases from J, with 10 bases between. The CDR3, as DNA: TGTGCCAGCTCCCAACAGGGTACTGAAGCTTTCTTT. Translating gives CASSQQGTEAFF.

The chain uses TRBV7-9 and TRBJ2-7, with unresolved D. From germline, CDR1 is SEHNR and CDR2 FQNEAQ (reference sequence). Trimming left V 3 bases short and J 10 bases short, with 13 bases between. CDR3 length: 12 amino acids. CDR3 DNA sequence: TGTGCCAGCAGCTTGGGTGTAGAGGAACAGTACTTC. Residues: CASSLGVEEQYF.

V usage is TRBV7-3 and J usage is TRBJ1-4, with D hard to call. The germline V and J ends were trimmed by 8 bases and 3 bases, with 25 bases remaining between them. CDR3 size: 18 residues. Germline-derived CDR1 and CDR2 are SGHTA and FQGTGA. The CDR3 loop reads CASAWERNRPSSNEKLFF. Here the CDR3 DNA reads TGTGCCAGCGCGTGGGAGAGAAACAGACCAAGCTCTAATGAAAAACTGTTTTTT.

The CDR3: CASSSEITGGASIGYTF. CDR3 DNA sequence: TGTGCCAGCAGCTCCGAAATCACAGGGGGCGCTTCGATTGGCTACACCTTC. This chain links TRBV28 with TRBJ1-2; 9 bases line up with TRBD1. Trimming at V came to 6 bases and at J to 7 bases, leaving 18 bases not matched to a gene. The CDR3 has 17 residues. CDR1 and CDR2 from the germline V gene are MDHEN and SYDVKM.

The rearrangement uses TRBV29-1 and TRBJ1-3; D unclear. V was pared by 4 bases and J by 2 bases, with 6 bases between. CDR1 is SQVTM and CDR2 is ANQGSEA in the germline V gene. This CDR3 spans 12 amino acids. CDR3 region: CSVGETGNTIYF. The DNA of the CDR3 is TGCAGCGTTGGTGAGACTGGAAACACCATATATTTT.

This clone showed up just a few times. V and J are TRBV10-3 and TRBJ1-2, with TRBD1 matching over 7 bases. The CDR3 is 13 residues long. Germline trimming cut 6 bases from V and 5 bases from J; bases unmatched to any gene: 6. Germline CDR1 reads ENHRY; CDR2 reads SYGVKD. The CDR3 here is CAISLTGKYGYTF. The CDR3 DNA reads as TGTGCCATCAGCCTGACAGGGAAGTATGGCTACACCTTC.

J is TRBJ1-1 and V is TRBV30; maybe TRBD1 (6 bases). Germline CDR1 and CDR2: GTSNPN and SVGIG (reference sequence). V lost 3 bases to trimming and J lost 0 bases, with 17 bases between them. The CDR3 spans 16 residues. This CDR3 reads CAWRTRDGDMNTEAFF. The CDR3 DNA follows: TGTGCCTGGAGAACCAGGGACGGGGACATGAACACTGAAGCTTTCTTT.

V is TRBV6-1 and J is TRBJ1-3; D ambiguous. Deletions cut 7 bases from V and 4 bases from J, with 11 bases between. The CDR3 contains 13 residues. Germline CDR1 and CDR2: MNHNS and SASEGT. CDR3 in amino acids: CASNDGGGNTIYF. For the CDR3, the DNA is TGTGCCAGCAACGATGGCGGAGGAAACACCATATATTTT.

The DNA of the CDR3 is TGCGCCAGCAGCTTATCACAGGGGGGTTATGGCTACACCTTC. Translating gives CASSLSQGGYGYTF. This chain links TRBV5-1 with TRBJ1-2; TRBD1 aligns across 8 bases. This CDR3 has 14 amino acids. The junction had 5 bases not matched to a gene; V was cut back by 2 bases and J by 5 bases. Germline CDR1 and CDR2: SGHRS and YFSETQ.

V is TRBV5-1 and J is TRBJ2-2; TRBD1 matches 9 bases. The ends lost 3 bases at V and 1 base at J; junction bases unmatched: 4. Germline values: CDR1 SGHRS, CDR2 YFSETQ. CDR3 size: 16 residues. The CDR3 sequence: CASSSGQGMNTGELFF. The CDR3 bases are TGCGCCAGCAGCTCAGGACAGGGGATGAACACCGGGGAGCTGTTTTTT.

This clone has a handful of counts. The chain links TRBV6-5 to TRBJ1-6; 10 bases are a match to TRBD1. V shed 3 bases and J 9 bases; nucleotides not matched to a gene: 8. Germline V gene sequence: CDR1 MNHEY, CDR2 SVGAGI. The CDR3 has 16 amino acids. The CDR3 region has the DNA TGTGCCAGCAGTTATTCTGACAGGGGGCGAAGTTCACCCCTCCACTTT. Its translation is CASSYSDRGRSSPLHF.

In this sample, this clone turned up once. The chain combines TRBV21-1 with TRBJ1-6; TRBD1 is the table's D call and was not checked against the DNA. TRBV21-1 is shown as a pseudogene. The CDR3 covers 14 residues. CDR3 in amino acids: CASSQDRDNSPLHF. The CDR3 DNA is TGTGCCAGCAGCCAGGACAGGGATAATTCACCCCTCCACTTT.

The genes are TRBV6-1 and TRBJ1-4; D may be TRBD1 (6 bases). Trimming left V 3 bases short and J 8 bases short, with 13 bases between. The CDR3 is 14 residues long. Germline V CDR1 and CDR2: MNHNS, SASEGT. CDR3 sequence: CASSDGTTTEKLFF. CDR3 sequence (DNA): TGTGCCAGCAGTGATGGGACAACAACCGAAAAACTGTTTTTT.

This clone was observed a few times. V is TRBV28 and J is TRBJ2-7; 7 bases fit TRBD1. Trimming at V came to 8 bases and at J to 4 bases, leaving 11 bases not matched to a gene. Germline loops: CDR1 MDHEN, CDR2 SYDVKM. CDR3 size: 14 residues. CDR3 in amino acids: CASGRTGETYEQYF. CDR3 nucleotide sequence: TGTGCCAGCGGACGGACAGGAGAGACATACGAGCAGTACTTC.

For the CDR3, the DNA is TGTGCCAGCAGTTCGGCTTGGACAGGGGGTAACTATGGCTACACCTTC. Protein: CASSSAWTGGNYGYTF. J is TRBJ1-2 and V is TRBV6-5, with 10 bases that match TRBD1. The CDR3 runs 16 residues. Per germline, CDR1 MNHEY and CDR2 SVGAGI. J was trimmed by 1 base and V by 4 bases; bases with no gene match: 6.

This clone has more than one count but fewer than ten. V and J are TRBV6-5 and TRBJ2-7, with D perhaps TRBD2 (7 bases). Germline assignment: CDR1 MNHEY and CDR2 SVGAGI. This CDR3 comprises 14 residues. Trimming pared 5 bases from V and 3 bases from J, leaving 14 bases between. CDR3 sequence reads: CASSEWGGYYEQYF. CDR3 DNA sequence: TGTGCCAGCAGTGAATGGGGGGGCTACTACGAGCAGTACTTC.

The chain combines TRBV28 with TRBJ1-6; D is unresolved. This CDR3 has 16 amino acids. Trimming stripped 4 bases from V and 0 bases from J, with 10 bases between. Germline CDR1 is MDHEN and CDR2 is SYDVKM. CDR3 nucleotides: TGTGCCAGCAGTTCCCGAAGGAGCTCCTATAATTCACCCCTCCACTTT. Protein sequence: CASSSRRSSYNSPLHF.

This chain joins TRBV30 and TRBJ1-4, with a possible D match to TRBD1 (5 bases). The CDR3 runs to 16 residues. V was pared by 0 bases and J by 2 bases, with 13 bases between. Germline values: CDR1 GTSNPN, CDR2 SVGIG (reference sequence). CDR3 sequence (DNA): TGTGCCTGGAGTGTTGGGGGGGGAGGGACTAATGAAAAACTGTTTTTT. Residues: CAWSVGGGGTNEKLFF.